Listed below are T cell receptor beta chains from one sample, sequenced in a study of T cells in Graves' hyperthyroidism and ophthalmopathy. TCRdb re-called the multiplex PCR reads through MiXCR, storing one row per CDR3 protein. The sample lists 450,000 to 650,000 distinct CDR3 sequences, roughly 15% seen once, with roughly a sixth in the top ten. The sequenced sample consisted of blood. All receptors derive from a young woman with Graves' ophthalmopathy. Both conserved end residues are part of each CDR3. The order of the fields is V gene, clone size, J gene, D gene, CDR3 DNA, CDR3 protein. The D gene is left open where the match is weak. Size is omitted from some rows. Given values are once, few, many or a class for expanded clones.

TRBV6-2/TRBV6-3	many	TRBJ1-1	.	TGTGCCAGCAGTCTATCGGGACACCGGAACACTGAAGCTTTCTTT	CASSLSGHRNTEAFF
TRBV30	many	TRBJ1-2	TRBD1	TGTGCCTGGAACCGGGACAGGGGAGTCGATGGCTACACCTTC	CAWNRDRGVDGYTF
TRBV4-1	.	TRBJ2-7	.	TGCGCCAGCAGCCAAGTTGGGGCAGGTGACGAGCAGTACTTC	CASSQVGAGDEQYF
TRBV4-2	.	TRBJ2-7	TRBD1	TGTGCCAGCAGGGGGACAGACGCTTACGAGCAGTACTTC	CASRGTDAYEQYF
TRBV30	many	TRBJ2-1	.	TGTGCCTGCTTTGGAAGAAATGAGCAGTTCTTC	CACFGRNEQFF
TRBV27	many	TRBJ1-5	TRBD1	TGTGCCAGCAGCCGAATGACAGGGGATAACCAGCCCCAGCATTTT	CASSRMTGDNQPQHF
TRBV12-3/TRBV12-4	few	TRBJ2-7	.	TGTGCCAGCAGCACCCAAACCCTCTTACGGCAGCAGTACTTC	CASSTQTLLRQQYF
TRBV7-2	.	TRBJ1-3	.	TGTGCCAGCAGTCCCGTGGGGGCTGGAAACACCATATATTTT	CASSPVGAGNTIYF
TRBV9	.	TRBJ1-6	.	TGTGCCAGCAGCGTACGGGGTAACTCACCCCTCCACTTT	CASSVRGNSPLHF
TRBV13	many	TRBJ2-5	TRBD2	TGTGCCAGCAGCGAAGGACTAGCGGGAGGAGAGACCCAGTACTTC	CASSEGLAGGETQYF
TRBV5-5	many	TRBJ2-1	.	TGTGCCAGCAGCTTGCTTGTGGGGGGGCTACTCTCCTACAATGAGCAGTTCTTC	CASSLLVGGLLSYNEQFF
TRBV5-1	many	TRBJ2-1	TRBD1	TGCGCCAGCACAACAGGGGTGGCCTACAATGAGCAGTTCTTC	CASTTGVAYNEQFF
TRBV5-1	many	TRBJ1-1	.	TGTGCCAGCAGCTTAGGGGGGTTGAACACTGAAGCTTTCTTT	CASSLGGLNTEAFF
TRBV5-1	many	TRBJ1-5	.	TGCGCCAGCAGCTTGGAAGGTATCGGGGAGCCCCAGCATTTT	CASSLEGIGEPQHF
TRBV20-1	many	TRBJ2-2	TRBD2	TGCAGTGCTAGATCGGGGGGTTACACCGGGGAGCTGTTTTTT	CSARSGGYTGELFF
TRBV4-1	few	TRBJ1-2	TRBD1	TGCGCCAGCAGCCAAGTTGGGACAGGGCCTGGCTACACCTTC	CASSQVGTGPGYTF
TRBV2	.	TRBJ2-3	.	TGTGCCAGCAGTGAATGGGGCGGTACTAGCACAGATACGCAGTATTTT	CASSEWGGTSTDTQYF
TRBV7-2	many	TRBJ2-2	.	TGTGCCAGCAGCCCAACCAGGGCCGGGGAGCTGTTTTTT	CASSPTRAGELFF
TRBV20-1	.	TRBJ2-7	TRBD1	TGCAGTGCTAGGGCAAGGGGGACAGGGGACTACGAGCAGTACTTC	CSARARGTGDYEQYF
TRBV5-1	few	TRBJ2-1	.	TGCGCCAGCAGCAAAGACATCATCAATGAGCAGTTCTTC	CASSKDIINEQFF
TRBV11-2	many	TRBJ1-1	.	TGTGCCAGCAGCTTAGGTCTTGGGGGGGCTTTCTTT	CASSLGLGGAFF
TRBV7-7	many	TRBJ2-1	.	TGTGCTAGCAGCTTAGGGGCCTTCCATGAGCAGTTCTTC	CASSLGAFHEQFF
TRBV7-9	.	TRBJ1-1	TRBD1	TGTGCCAGCAGCTGGGGACAGGGTGTTCCCACTGAAGCTTTCTTT	CASSWGQGVPTEAFF
TRBV20-1	.	TRBJ2-6	.	TGCAGTGCTAGACAGGCGGCATCTGGGGCCAACGTCCTGACTTTC	CSARQAASGANVLTF
TRBV27	few	TRBJ2-4	.	TGTGCCAGCGCTTCAGGGGAGTCCAAAAACATTCAGTACTTC	CASASGESKNIQYF
TRBV28	many	TRBJ2-1	.	TGTGCCACGGGACGGCCAACCCTCTACAATGAGCAGTTCTTC	CATGRPTLYNEQFF
TRBV28	few	TRBJ2-7	.	TGTGCCAGCAGAACCGCTCCGGATAGGCAGTACTTC	CASRTAPDRQYF
TRBV13	many	TRBJ1-1	.	TGTGCCAGCAGCTTTATGCAAGGTGAAGCTTTCTTT	CASSFMQGEAFF
TRBV6-1	many	TRBJ1-5	TRBD1	TGTGCCAGCAGTAGAGACCGGGACAGGGGGTATCAGCCCCAGCATTTT	CASSRDRDRGYQPQHF
TRBV4-2	.	TRBJ2-7	.	TGTGCCAGCAGCCAAGATCCCGCAATTCCCTACGAGCAGTACTTC	CASSQDPAIPYEQYF
TRBV7-3	many	TRBJ2-7	.	TGTGCCAGCAGCCCAAACTATGTCTCCCTTCCGCACGAGCAGTACTTC	CASSPNYVSLPHEQYF
TRBV7-6	many	TRBJ2-3	.	TGTGCCAGCAGCTTAGCCGGCCGGGAGTTGAATACGCAGTATTTT	CASSLAGRELNTQYF
TRBV7-9	.	TRBJ2-7	TRBD2	TGTGCCAGCAGCTTTGATCCAGCGGGGGGGCTCAACGAGCAGTACTTC	CASSFDPAGGLNEQYF
TRBV2	many	TRBJ2-1	.	TGTGCCCGTCAGGGAAAGGGCGATGAGCAGTTCTTC	CARQGKGDEQFF
TRBV19	.	TRBJ1-5	.	TGTGCCAGTAGTATCTCAGACAGAAGCAATCAGCCCCAGCATTTT	CASSISDRSNQPQHF
TRBV11-2	many	TRBJ2-1	.	TGTGCCAGCAGCCGTCTGGGGAGCTCCTACAATGAGCAGTTCTTC	CASSRLGSSYNEQFF
TRBV7-2	many	TRBJ1-1	TRBD1	TGTGCCAGCAGCCCCCGGGGACAGGGGAACACTGAAGCTTTCTTT	CASSPRGQGNTEAFF
TRBV28	.	TRBJ1-5	.	TGTGCCAGCAGTTTCTTCACCGGGTCTCAGCCCCAGCATTTT	CASSFFTGSQPQHF
TRBV4-1	.	TRBJ2-5	TRBD1	TGCGCCAGCAGCCAGTTGTCGGACAGGGTTGGAGAGACCCAGTACTTC	CASSQLSDRVGETQYF
TRBV29-1	few	TRBJ1-2	.	TGCAGCGTTCACACACCTAACTATGGCTACACCTTC	CSVHTPNYGYTF
TRBV2	many	TRBJ2-1	.	TGTGCCAGCACGGGTGGGGATGAGCAGTTCTTC	CASTGGDEQFF
TRBV9	few	TRBJ2-6	.	TGTGCCAGCAGCGTAGATCTGGGGTCCGGGGCCAACGTCCTGACTTTC	CASSVDLGSGANVLTF
TRBV7-2	many	TRBJ2-5	TRBD2	TGTGCCAGCAGCCTGACTAGCGGGAGGGGGGAGACCCAGTACTTC	CASSLTSGRGETQYF
TRBV20-1	many	TRBJ1-1	.	TGCAGTGCTAGAGGGGTTTTATCAGAAGCTTTCTTT	CSARGVLSEAFF
TRBV5-8	few	TRBJ1-3	.	TGTGCCGTACCCTCTGGAAACACCATATATTTT	CAVPSGNTIYF
TRBV7-2	few	TRBJ1-2	.	TGTGCCAGCAGCTTTAGGGAGTACTATGGCTACACCTTC	CASSFREYYGYTF
TRBV20-1	few	TRBJ1-1	TRBD1	TGCAGTGCTGTCCCTGGGACAGCGGACACTGAAGCTTTCTTT	CSAVPGTADTEAFF
TRBV4-1	.	TRBJ2-2	TRBD2	TGCGCCGAGGGACTAGCGGGGTCGAACACCGGGGAGCTGTTTTTT	CAEGLAGSNTGELFF
TRBV13	few	TRBJ2-1	TRBD2	TGTGCCAGCAGACTAGCGGGAGGGCCTCACAATGAGCAGTTCTTC	CASRLAGGPHNEQFF
TRBV15	once	TRBJ2-1	TRBD2	TGTGCCACCAGCAGAGATGAGGCGACTAGCGGGACGGGTGAGCAGTTCTTC	CATSRDEATSGTGEQFF
TRBV29-1	.	TRBJ2-3	TRBD2	TGCAGCGCCGCGACTAGCCATAGCACAGATACGCAGTATTTT	CSAATSHSTDTQYF
TRBV2	many	TRBJ1-5	TRBD1	TGTGCCAGCAGGGATGACAGGGGCAGGGACAATCAGCCCCAGCATTTT	CASRDDRGRDNQPQHF
TRBV15	.	TRBJ2-1	.	TGTGCCACCAGCAGAGATCGGAGGAGGGACAATGAGCAGTTCTTC	CATSRDRRRDNEQFF
TRBV5-1	many	TRBJ2-5	.	TGTGCCAGCAGTTTAGGGGGGACCCAAGAGACCCAGTACTTC	CASSLGGTQETQYF
TRBV30	many	TRBJ2-1	.	TGTGCCTGGAGACAGAACAATGAGCAGTTCTTC	CAWRQNNEQFF
TRBV20-1	many	TRBJ1-2	.	TGCAGTACCCTCGCGGGGTATGGCTACACCTTC	CSTLAGYGYTF
TRBV13	.	TRBJ2-5	.	TGTGCCAGCAGCGTGCCCAGAGGGGAGACCCAGTACTTC	CASSVPRGETQYF
TRBV6-5	many	TRBJ2-1	.	TGTGCCAGCAGTTATCTCCAGAGGGGAAGCTCCTACAATGAGCAGTTCTTC	CASSYLQRGSSYNEQFF
TRBV6-2/TRBV6-3	.	TRBJ2-7	.	TGTGCCAGCAGTTACGGTGGGGGACAATACTACGAGCAGTACTTC	CASSYGGGQYYEQYF